A single T cell receptor beta chain is shown here with its context. Its antigen is not known. The data derive from a study of vaccination and CD4 T cells after COVID-19. Across the study: Collection of post-COVID samples occurred a median 101 days after diagnosis, spanning a range of 35 to 161. Sampling that followed vaccination took place a median about 70 days after dose two, within a range of 14 to 241.

The Oncomine TCR Beta short-read assay was what sequenced the DNA obtained from cultured CD4+ T cells. A single record per CDR3 protein comes from TCRdb applying MiXCR to the PCR reads. The sample consists of a few thousand distinct CDR3 sequences, about 20% of them appearing once. Treatment: approximately nine-day PBMC culture with coronavirus spike peptide pools or control peptides (ViraFEST assay). The CDR3 is 15 amino acids. Germline trimming cut 3 bases from V and 3 bases from J; bases unmatched to any gene: 7. Germline lookup yields CDR1 SGHAT and CDR2 FQNNGV. Broader study findings: SARS-CoV-2-reactive clonotypes showed a nonsignificant median rise from approximately 23 to 38.

This chain connects TRBV11-2 to TRBJ2-7; 8 positions match TRBD1. The sequence was obtained from a human donor who had recovered from COVID-19. The sequenced sample was CD4+ T cells from blood, cultured in vitro. Written as DNA, the CDR3 is TGTGCCAGCAGCTTGGACAGGGTTTTGGTCTACGAGCAGTACTTC. This encodes CASSLDRVLVYEQYF.